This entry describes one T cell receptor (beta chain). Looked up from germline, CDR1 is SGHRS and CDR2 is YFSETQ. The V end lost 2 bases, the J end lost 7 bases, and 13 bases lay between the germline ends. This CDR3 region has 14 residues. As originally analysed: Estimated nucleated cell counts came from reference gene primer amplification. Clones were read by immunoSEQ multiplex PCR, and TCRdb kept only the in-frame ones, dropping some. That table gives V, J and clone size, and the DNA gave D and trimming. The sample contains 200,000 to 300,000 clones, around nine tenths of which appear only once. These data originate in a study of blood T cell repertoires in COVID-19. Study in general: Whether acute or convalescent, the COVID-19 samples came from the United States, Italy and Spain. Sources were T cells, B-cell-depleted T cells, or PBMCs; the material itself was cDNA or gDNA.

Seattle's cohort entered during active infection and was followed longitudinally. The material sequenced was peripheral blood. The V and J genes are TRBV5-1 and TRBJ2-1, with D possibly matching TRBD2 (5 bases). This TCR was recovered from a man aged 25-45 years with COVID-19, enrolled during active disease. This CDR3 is CASSFRGEGNEQFF. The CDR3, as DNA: TGCGCCAGCAGCTTTCGGGGTGAGGGAAATGAGCAGTTCTTC.